The clone carrying this TCR beta chain was recorded at least ten times. Its matching antigen is unknown. This sample was included in a study of Graves' ophthalmopathy and Graves' hyperthyroidism. Regarding the study as a whole: Between ophthalmopathy and stable hyperthyroidism, a 13-signature model drew a separation with 87.88% sensitivity and approximately 77% specificity. Most expanded clonotypes in thyroid above 0.001 frequency also showed up in blood.

All donors with ophthalmopathy were recorded as having moderate-to-severe activity, CAS ≥3, NOSPECS ≥4 and a duration under 3 months. The study amplified TCR beta CDR3 regions using RNA transcripts. After a first-round RT-PCR with HTBI primers, a second-round multiplex PCR was run. TCRdb re-called the multiplex PCR reads with MiXCR, one entry per CDR3 protein. The sample lists 600,000 to 700,000 distinct CDR3 sequences, under 50% occurring once. The germline V gene encodes CDR1 MGHRA and CDR2 YSYEKL. The V end lost 1 base, the J end lost 4 bases, and 10 bases lay between the germline ends. This CDR3 has 14 residues.

The sequence derives from an adult man with Graves' ophthalmopathy. This sequence joins TRBV4-1 and TRBJ2-5, with D possibly TRBD2 on 5 matching bases. What was sequenced was peripheral blood. The CDR3 spells CASSQVPLAETQYF. CDR3 bases: TGCGCCAGCAGCCAAGTCCCCCTAGCAGAGACCCAGTACTTC.